One and the same sample provided the 15 T cell receptor beta chains below, sequenced in a study of T cell changes during pregnancy in multiple sclerosis. TCRdb's table, derived via immunoSEQ multiplex PCR, lists solely in-frame clones and lacks some. Counted here are 15,000 to 20,000 clones, approximately 86% occurring once; the ten biggest clones make up approximately 12%. The starting material was CD8+ T cells from peripheral blood mononuclear cells, obtained after pregnancy. These receptor sequences come from a female donor in good health, enrolled as a control in a pregnancy study.

The chain joins TRBV7-9 to TRBJ2-7; 9 bases fit TRBD1. CDR3 length: 16 residues. In germline, CDR1 is SEHNR, CDR2 FQNEAQ (reference sequence). Trimming cost V 5 bases and J 1 base; bases outside gene matches: 9. CDR3 nucleotide sequence: TGTGCCAGCAGCAAGTCCGGGACAGGGAGATCCTACGAGCAGTACTTC. Residues: CASSKSGTGRSYEQYF.

This chain connects TRBV27 to TRBJ2-5, with D perhaps TRBD1 (5 bases). The germline V and J ends were trimmed by 1 base and 1 base, with 7 bases remaining between them. The CDR3 loop spans 14 amino acids. CDR1 and CDR2 from the germline V gene are MNHEY and SMNVEV (reference sequence). CDR3 in DNA: TGTGCCAGCAGTTTATACACAGGCCAAGAGACCCAGTACTTC. This gives the protein CASSLYTGQETQYF.

This chain links TRBV5-6 with TRBJ2-7; 7 bases fit TRBD1. With 6 bases clipped from V and 5 bases from J, the junction kept 14 bases outside the gene matches. The CDR3 sequence is 15 residues long. Germline V gene sequence: CDR1 SGHDT, CDR2 YYEEEE. DNA for the CDR3: TGTGCCAGCATCCCCTCGGGACAGTTGATCAACGAGCAGTACTTC. It is translated as CASIPSGQLINEQYF.

The V and J genes are TRBV5-1 and TRBJ2-1; D perhaps matches TRBD2 (5 bases). Germline CDR1 is SGHRS and CDR2 is YFSETQ. V dropped 4 bases and J dropped 10 bases, with 15 bases sitting between them. This CDR3 region has 13 residues. CDR3 loop: CASSQDGVEEQFF. CDR3 DNA: TGCGCCAGCAGCCAGGACGGGGTCGAGGAGCAGTTCTTC.

The J gene is TRBJ2-7, the V gene TRBV6-1; D gene ambiguous. In germline, CDR1 is MNHNS, CDR2 SASEGT. Trimming left V 1 base short and J 3 bases short, with 13 bases between. This CDR3 has 15 amino acids. The CDR3 DNA reads as TGTGCCAGCAGTGAAGAAGCAGGTTTAGGCTACGAGCAGTACTTC. Residues: CASSEEAGLGYEQYF.

This clone was counted a single time. CDR3 loop: CASSFFGEGTDTQYF. The CDR3 region has the DNA TGTGCCAGCAGCTTTTTCGGGGAGGGCACAGATACGCAGTATTTT. The chain recombines TRBV11-1 with TRBJ2-3, with a weak D call TRBD2 (6 bases). The CDR3 has 15 amino acids. Trimming took 3 bases from V and 1 from J, leaving 11 bases between them. The germline CDR1 and CDR2 sequences are SGHAT and FQDESV (reference sequence).

The chain recombines TRBV7-9 with TRBJ1-1, with unresolved D. The CDR3 covers 12 residues. Trimming pared 0 bases from V and 8 bases from J, leaving 7 bases between. Germline lookup yields CDR1 SEHNR and CDR2 FQNEAQ (reference sequence). The CDR3 is CASSLAGEEAFF. DNA of the CDR3: TGTGCCAGCAGCTTAGCCGGGGAAGAAGCTTTCTTT.

The chain couples TRBV23-1 to TRBJ2-7, with D possibly being TRBD1 (5 bases). TRBV23-1 is an open reading frame, and its role is uncertain. This CDR3 spans 18 amino acids. Trimming removed 3 bases at V and 2 bases at J, with 23 bases between. The CDR3 here is CASSQIAPNGQGPYEQYF. As DNA, the CDR3 is TGCGCCAGCAGTCAGATTGCGCCTAACGGACAAGGCCCCTACGAGCAGTACTTC.

This rearrangement joins TRBV21-1 to TRBJ2-3; whether TRBD2, the table's D call, matches the DNA was not checked. TRBV21-1 is a recognized pseudogene. The CDR3 extends over 13 amino acids. For the CDR3, the DNA is TGTGCCAGCAGCAAACTTCGCACAGATACGCAGTATTTT. This translates into CASSKLRTDTQYF.

The chain has TRBV6-1 and TRBJ2-7; no firm D call. Trimming removed 1 base from V and 2 bases from J, with 6 bases in between. CDR3 length equals 13 residues. Germline V gene sequence: CDR1 MNHNS, CDR2 SASEGT. CDR3 bases: TGTGCCAGCAGTGAAGTAGTTACCTACGAGCAGTACTTC. Amino acid sequence: CASSEVVTYEQYF.

This chain connects TRBV28 to TRBJ1-5; D possibly corresponds to TRBD1 (6 bases). Germline V CDR1 and CDR2: MDHEN, SYDVKM. V was clipped by 6 bases and J by 0 bases, with 12 bases between them. This CDR3 is built from 15 residues. CDR3 in DNA: TGTGCCAGCAGATCCGGACAGCTTAGCAATCAGCCCCAGCATTTT. Protein product: CASRSGQLSNQPQHF.

The rearrangement joins TRBV5-4 to TRBJ2-1; 10 bases match TRBD2. The CDR3 is made up of 16 amino acids. J lost 8 bases, V lost 4 bases, and 12 bases had no gene match. Germline lookup yields CDR1 SGHNT and CDR2 YYREEE (reference sequence). CDR3 in amino acids: CASSAELAGVFDEQFF. CDR3 coding DNA: TGTGCCAGCAGCGCTGAGCTAGCGGGAGTTTTCGATGAGCAGTTCTTC.

The J gene is TRBJ1-2, the V gene TRBV6-5, with 7 bases fitting TRBD1. V was clipped by 5 bases and J by 6 bases; unmatched bases: 9. This CDR3 comprises 14 residues. Germline CDR1 reads MNHEY; CDR2 reads SVGAGI. The CDR3 loop is CASSPGGPGHGYTF. CDR3 DNA: TGTGCCAGCAGTCCAGGGGGTCCCGGCCATGGCTACACCTTC.

J is TRBJ2-1 and V is TRBV7-6; 8 positions agree with TRBD2. The length of the CDR3 is 14 residues. V shed 5 bases, J shed 9 bases, and the junction held 9 bases outside the gene matches. The V gene's germline CDR1 is SGHVS and CDR2 FNYEAQ. As DNA, the CDR3 is TGTGCCAGCAGCCAGAAAGCGGGAGCGGGTGAGCAGTTCTTC. Amino acids: CASSQKAGAGEQFF.

The J gene is TRBJ2-1, the V gene TRBV25-1; 10 bases align to TRBD1. CDR1 is MGHDK, CDR2 SYGVNS, per germline. The CDR3 has 15 amino acids. Trimming at V came to 4 bases and at J to 3 bases, leaving 3 bases not matched to a gene. CDR3 bases: TGTGCCAGCAGTGGGGACAGGGGTTACTACAATGAGCAGTTCTTC. It translates to CASSGDRGYYNEQFF.